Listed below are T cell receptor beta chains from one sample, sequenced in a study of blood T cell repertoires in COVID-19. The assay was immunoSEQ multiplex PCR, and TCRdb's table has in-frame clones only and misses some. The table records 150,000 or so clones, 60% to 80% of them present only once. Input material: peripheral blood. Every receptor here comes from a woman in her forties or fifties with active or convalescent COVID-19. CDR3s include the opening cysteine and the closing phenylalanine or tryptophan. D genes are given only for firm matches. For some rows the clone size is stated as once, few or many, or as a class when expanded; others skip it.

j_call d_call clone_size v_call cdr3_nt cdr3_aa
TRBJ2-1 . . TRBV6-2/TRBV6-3 TGTGCCAGCAGCCGAACTAGCTTAGGGGGCAGAAACAATGAGCAGTTCTTC CASSRTSLGGRNNEQFF
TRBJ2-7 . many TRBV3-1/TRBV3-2 TGTGCCAGCAGCCAAGGTCGTGTGAGGCAGTACTTC CASSQGRVRQYF
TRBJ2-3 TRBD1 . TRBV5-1 TGCGCCAGCAGCCCCAGGGACAGGGGAACAGATACGCAGTATTTT CASSPRDRGTDTQYF
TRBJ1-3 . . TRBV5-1 TGCGCCAGCAGCTTGTCCGGGATCTCTGGAAACACCATATATTTT CASSLSGISGNTIYF
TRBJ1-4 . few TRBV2 TGTGCCAGCAGACAGAGTAATGAAAAACTGTTTTTT CASRQSNEKLFF
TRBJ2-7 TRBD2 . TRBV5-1 TGCGCCAGCACCTTGGTCGGGGGGTCCTACGAGCAGTACTTC CASTLVGGSYEQYF
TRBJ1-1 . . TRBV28 TGTGCCAGCACGGAGGGGAGGGCTGAAGCTTTCTTT CASTEGRAEAFF
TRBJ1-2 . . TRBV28 TGTGCCAGCAGGCGCGGGGAGGGCTATGGCTACACCTTC CASRRGEGYGYTF
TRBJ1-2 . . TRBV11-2 TGTGCCAGCAGCAACCAGGGATATGGCTACACCTTC CASSNQGYGYTF
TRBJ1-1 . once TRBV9 TGTGCCAGCAGCGTAGCCACAACAGCGAACACTGAAGCTTTCTTT CASSVATTANTEAFF
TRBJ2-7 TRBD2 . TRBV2 TGTGCCAGCAGTGCTGCTAGCGGGGGAAGGGGGGAGCAGTACTTC CASSAASGGRGEQYF
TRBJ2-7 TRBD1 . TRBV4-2 TGTGCCAGCAGCCAAGATTCTCCGGACAGGGGGAACGAGCAGTACTTC CASSQDSPDRGNEQYF
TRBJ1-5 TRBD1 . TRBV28 TGTGCCAGCAGTTGGGGACAGGGGATTCAGCCCCAGCATTTT CASSWGQGIQPQHF
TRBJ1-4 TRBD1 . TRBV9 TGTGCCAGCAGCACGGGACAGTCTGAAAAACTGTTTTTT CASSTGQSEKLFF
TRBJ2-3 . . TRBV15 TGTGCCACCAGCAGAGATCGCGCAGGGGATACGCAGTATTTT CATSRDRAGDTQYF
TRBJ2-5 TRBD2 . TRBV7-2 TGTGCCAGCAGCTTAGCACTAGCGGGGTCAGGGACCCAGTACTTC CASSLALAGSGTQYF
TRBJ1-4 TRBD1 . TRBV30 TGTGCCTGGAGATATACAGGGGTTGAAAAACTGTTTTTT CAWRYTGVEKLFF
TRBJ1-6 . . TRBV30 TGTGCCTGGAGTGTACTTAGCCGTAATTCACCCCTCCACTTT CAWSVLSRNSPLHF
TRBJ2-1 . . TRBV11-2 TGTGCCAGCAGCTTAGTCCCAGGTGGCGGGAAGCATGAGCAGTTCTTC CASSLVPGGGKHEQFF
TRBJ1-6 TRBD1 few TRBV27 TGTGCCAGCAGTTTATCGCGGGGGGACAGGGGCTATTCACCCCTCCACTTT CASSLSRGDRGYSPLHF
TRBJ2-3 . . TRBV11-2 TGTGCCAGCAGCTTAGCCCGGGACACAGATACGCAGTATTTT CASSLARDTDTQYF
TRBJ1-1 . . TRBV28 TGTGCCAGCAGAGGGGCGCTGAACACTGAAGCTTTCTTT CASRGALNTEAFF
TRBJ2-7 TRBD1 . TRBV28 TGTGCCAGCAGTCCCCCAGGGGGACACGAGCAGTACTTC CASSPPGGHEQYF
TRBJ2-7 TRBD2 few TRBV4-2 TGTGCCAGCAGCCAAGATGGCGGGCTAGCGGGATACGAGCAGTACTTC CASSQDGGLAGYEQYF
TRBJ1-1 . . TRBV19 TGTGCCAGTATCAGGGAGGGCAGCGCCACTGAAGCTTTCTTT CASIREGSATEAFF
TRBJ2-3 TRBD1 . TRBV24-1 TGTGCCACCAGTGATTTTTTGGGGACAGGGGGCGCTAAGCAGTATTTT CATSDFLGTGGAKQYF
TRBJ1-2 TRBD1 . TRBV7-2 TGTGCCAGCAGTACAGGGGGAAATAGTCCTGGCTACACCTTC CASSTGGNSPGYTF
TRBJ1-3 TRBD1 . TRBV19 TGTGCCACCTCTACAGGGGCCACTGGAAACACCATATATTTT CATSTGATGNTIYF